This T cell receptor (beta chain) was obtained from a study of blood T cell repertoires in COVID-19. Study-wide context: Some COVID-19 samples were acute and others convalescent; all came from the United States, Italy and Spain. From T cells, B-cell-depleted T cells, or PBMCs came the material, which was cDNA or gDNA.

Sequencing used immunoSEQ multiplex PCR; TCRdb keeps in-frame clones, though not all of them. Of around 220,000 clones listed, more than 65% are singletons. The CDR3 has 19 residues. Looked up from germline, CDR1 is SGHDN and CDR2 is FVKESK. Trimming took 4 bases from V and 1 from J; bases not matched to a gene: 13. The sequenced sample was peripheral blood. The chain carries TRBV14 and TRBJ1-1; 12 positions match TRBD1. The receptor comes from a woman aged 40 to 50 with active or convalescent COVID-19. For the CDR3, the DNA is TGTGCCAGCAGCCCCGTTAGGGGGACAGGGGGCCTATCGAACACTGAAGCTTTCTTT. Its translation: CASSPVRGTGGLSNTEAFF.